The following is a TCR beta chain sequence with its context. The target antigen is unknown. The repertoire was sequenced with immunoSEQ multiplex PCR; TCRdb's copy has only in-frame clones and lacks some. The table records approximately 2,000,000 clones, around 90% of them present only once. The sample originates from a study of shared clonotypes between healthy human individuals. Broader study findings: For sorted subsets, rarefaction showed incomplete sequencing despite large depth.

The V gene's germline CDR1 is ENHRY and CDR2 SYGVKD. Between the trimmed V and J ends, which lost 6 bases and 0 bases, there was a span of 13 bases. This CDR3 has 15 residues. Sequences were obtained from naive CD4+ T cells from PBMCs. As for subset: CD45RA+ positively selected. This receptor was obtained from a young man in good health. Some clones in this sample may be carry-over from other donors' samples. The V call is TRBV10-3, the J call TRBJ2-3; D not certain. CDR3 sequence reads: CAISAEAVSTDTQYF. CDR3 nucleotides: TGTGCCATCAGCGCTGAGGCGGTTAGCACAGATACGCAGTATTTT.